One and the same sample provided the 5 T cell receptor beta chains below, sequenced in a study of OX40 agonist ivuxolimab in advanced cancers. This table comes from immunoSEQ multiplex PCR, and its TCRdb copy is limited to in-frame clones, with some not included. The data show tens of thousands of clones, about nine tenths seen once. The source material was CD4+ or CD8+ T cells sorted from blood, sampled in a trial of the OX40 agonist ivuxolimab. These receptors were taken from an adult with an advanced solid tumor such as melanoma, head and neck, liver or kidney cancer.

The CDR3 spells CASSADRGQGTDTQYF. The CDR3 nucleotides read TGTGCCAGCAGTGCGGACAGGGGGCAAGGCACAGATACGCAGTATTTT. The V and J genes are TRBV6-1 and TRBJ2-3, with 11 bases matching TRBD1. Germline trimming cut 4 bases from V and 1 base from J; bases unmatched to any gene: 4. The CDR3 runs to 16 residues. Germline V CDR1 and CDR2: MNHNS, SASEGT.

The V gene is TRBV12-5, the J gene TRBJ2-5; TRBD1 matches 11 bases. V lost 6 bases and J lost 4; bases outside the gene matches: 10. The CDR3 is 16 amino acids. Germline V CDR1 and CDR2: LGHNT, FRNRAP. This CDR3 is CASGLNQGTGGETQYF. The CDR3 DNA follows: TGTGCTAGTGGATTGAACCAAGGGACAGGGGGAGAGACCCAGTACTTC.

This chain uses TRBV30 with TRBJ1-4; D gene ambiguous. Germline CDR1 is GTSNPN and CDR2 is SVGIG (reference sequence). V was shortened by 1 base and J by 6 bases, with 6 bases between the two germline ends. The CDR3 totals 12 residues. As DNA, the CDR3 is TGTGCCTGGAGTGCCTCGGATGAAAAACTGTTTTTT. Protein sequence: CAWSASDEKLFF.

CDR3 protein: CASNPGGSTHEQYF. The CDR3 DNA is TGTGCCAGCAACCCAGGCGGGAGCACCCACGAGCAGTACTTC. The chain uses TRBV5-4 and TRBJ2-7; 7 bases line up with TRBD2. Germline V gene sequence: CDR1 SGHNT, CDR2 YYREEE (reference sequence). Germline trimming cut 6 bases from V and 5 bases from J; bases unmatched to any gene: 11. This CDR3 comprises 14 residues.

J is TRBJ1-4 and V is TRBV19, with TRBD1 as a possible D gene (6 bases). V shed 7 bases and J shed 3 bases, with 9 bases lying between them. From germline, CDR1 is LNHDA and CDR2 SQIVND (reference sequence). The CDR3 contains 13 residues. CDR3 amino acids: CASNQGSNEKLFF. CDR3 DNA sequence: TGTGCCAGTAACCAGGGGTCTAATGAAAAACTGTTTTTT.